Each of the 28 T cell receptor beta chains below was sequenced from the same sample in a study of blood T cell repertoires in COVID-19. Sequencing used immunoSEQ multiplex PCR; TCRdb keeps in-frame clones, though not all of them. The data contain about 210,000 clones, roughly 80% of them singletons. What was sequenced was peripheral blood. The source of these receptors is a woman in her 70s with COVID-19, enrolled during active disease.

This clone was counted a few times. V gene TRBV3-1 (or the pseudogene TRBV3-2) combines with J gene TRBJ2-5, with D perhaps matching TRBD2 (5 bases). CDR1 LGHDT and CDR2 YNNKEL come from the germline V gene (reference sequence). V dropped 6 bases and J dropped 5 bases, with 10 bases sitting between them. There are 12 residues in the CDR3. This chain's CDR3 is CASRLTGETQYF. The CDR3 DNA follows: TGTGCCAGCAGACTGACGGGGGAGACCCAGTACTTC.

The chain is built from TRBV7-9 and TRBJ2-5; 14 positions match TRBD2. In germline, CDR1 is SEHNR, CDR2 FQNEAQ (reference sequence). CDR3 length equals 15 residues. The junction had 3 bases not matched to a gene; V was cut back by 5 bases and J by 4 bases. In DNA form, the CDR3 reads TGTGCCAGCAGCCAGGGGACTAGCGGGAGAGAGACCCAGTACTTC. Translating it yields CASSQGTSGRETQYF.

The J gene is TRBJ2-3, the V gene TRBV15; 8 bases align to TRBD2. The CDR3 is 18 amino acids. From germline, CDR1 is LNHNV and CDR2 YYDKDF (reference sequence). The V gene end was trimmed by 1 base and the J gene end by 1 base; junction bases not matched to a gene: 10. The CDR3 here is CATSRVTSGTPGTDTQYF. The CDR3 coding sequence is TGTGCCACCAGCAGAGTAACTAGCGGCACGCCTGGCACAGATACGCAGTATTTT.

This clone has only one observation. The gene calls are TRBV7-2 and TRBJ2-1; TRBD2 agrees at 8 bases. CDR3 size: 19 residues. Trimming removed 2 bases from V and 0 bases from J; junction bases left unmatched: 12. Germline loops: CDR1 SGHTA, CDR2 FQGNSA. CDR3 residues: CASSLQRTSLTSSYNEQFF. The CDR3, as DNA: TGTGCCAGCAGCTTACAAAGGACTAGCCTGACCAGCTCCTACAATGAGCAGTTCTTC.

The CDR3 DNA is TGTGCCAGCAGTTACTCAGCGGGCCTGGGGGAAAACATTCAGTACTTC. Translating gives CASSYSAGLGENIQYF. The chain joins TRBV6-6 to TRBJ2-4; D is perhaps TRBD2 (6 bases). Germline V lookup: CDR1 MNHNY, CDR2 SVGAGI (reference sequence). The CDR3 extends over 16 amino acids. V lost 0 bases, J lost 5 bases, and 14 bases lay in between.

The rearrangement joins TRBV28 to TRBJ2-5, with D possibly being TRBD2 (5 bases). V was shortened by 5 bases and J by 3 bases, with 16 bases between the two germline ends. Germline V gene sequence: CDR1 MDHEN, CDR2 SYDVKM. The CDR3 covers 15 residues. The CDR3 DNA follows: TGTGCCAGCAGTCTCACTATAGGACTCAAAGAGACCCAGTACTTC. Protein sequence: CASSLTIGLKETQYF.

This clone was seen only once. V gene TRBV5-1 combines with J gene TRBJ2-7; TRBD1 matches at 9 bases. The trim removed 0 bases at V and 3 bases at J, leaving 4 bases unmatched. The CDR3 covers 15 residues. CDR1 is SGHRS and CDR2 is YFSETQ in the germline V gene. The CDR3 here is CASSLEGQGFYEQYF. As DNA, the CDR3 is TGCGCCAGCAGCTTGGAAGGACAGGGGTTCTACGAGCAGTACTTC.

The chain employs TRBV27 and TRBJ1-4; the D gene is possibly TRBD1 (5 bases). This CDR3 is built from 14 residues. Germline lookup yields CDR1 MNHEY and CDR2 SMNVEV (reference sequence). Trimming shortened V by 3 bases and J by 7 bases, and 12 bases separated the two germline ends. In DNA form, the CDR3 reads TGTGCCAGCAGTTTTAAGGGGCTCGGTGAAAAACTGTTTTTT. Translated: CASSFKGLGEKLFF.

The chain links TRBV5-1 to TRBJ2-1; possibly TRBD2 for D (6 bases). V was clipped by 4 bases and J by 0 bases, with 14 bases between them. The CDR3 contains 16 residues. Germline CDR1 SGHRS, CDR2 YFSETQ. For the CDR3, the DNA is TGCGCCAGCAGCCCCTCTACCGGGAGCTCCTACAATGAGCAGTTCTTC. Its translation: CASSPSTGSSYNEQFF.

The rearrangement links TRBV6-2 or TRBV6-3 to TRBJ1-1, with 8 bases aligning to TRBD1. The V gene end was trimmed by 6 bases and the J gene end by 5 bases; junction bases not matched to a gene: 11. Germline lookup yields CDR1 MNHEY and CDR2 SVGEGT. This CDR3 is 15 amino acids long. The CDR3 is CASSTPRGQTTEAFF. The CDR3 DNA follows: TGTGCCAGCAGCACACCCAGGGGGCAAACGACTGAAGCTTTCTTT.

The chain has TRBV14 and TRBJ2-5, with TRBD2 identical over 11 bases. The CDR3 is made up of 17 amino acids. Looked up from germline, CDR1 is SGHDN and CDR2 is FVKESK. V was clipped by 1 base and J by 4 bases; unmatched bases: 8. CDR3 amino acids: CASSQGRLLAGVETQYF. The CDR3 nucleotides are TGTGCCAGCAGCCAAGGACGGCTACTAGCGGGAGTAGAGACCCAGTACTTC.

This clone was detected only a few times. This rearrangement joins TRBV2 to TRBJ1-2; 7 bases are a match to TRBD1. The germline V gene has CDR1 SNHLY and CDR2 FYNNEI. Losses at the gene ends were 6 bases for V and 12 bases for J; bases not matched to a gene: 10. This CDR3 comprises 12 residues. The chain's CDR3 is CASRGSDRTNTF. CDR3 sequence (DNA): TGTGCCAGCAGGGGCTCGGACAGGACTAACACCTTC. The variable domain in full, completed from reference TRBV2 and TRBJ1-2, reads EPEVTQTPSHQVTQMGQEVILRCVPISNHLYFYWYRQILGQKVEFLVSFYNNEISEKSEIFDDQFSVERPDGSNFTLKIRSTKLEDSAMYFCASRGSDRTNTFGSGTRLTVV.

The chain carries TRBV3-1 (or the pseudogene TRBV3-2) and TRBJ2-5, with TRBD2 as a possible D gene (5 bases). Trimming removed 3 bases at V and 3 bases at J, with 5 bases between. The CDR3 extends over 12 amino acids. CDR1 LGHDT and CDR2 YNNKEL come from the germline V gene (reference sequence). CDR3 DNA: TGTGCCAGCAGCCAGAGGGAAGAGACCCAGTACTTC. Translating gives CASSQREETQYF.

The chain's CDR3 is CASLTPAGTGLSEQYF. The CDR3 DNA reads as TGTGCCAGCCTAACCCCAGCCGGGACAGGGCTCTCCGAGCAGTACTTC. The chain combines TRBV28 with TRBJ2-7, with TRBD1 matching over 9 bases. The J segment lost 6 bases and the V segment lost 8 bases, leaving 17 bases of the junction unmatched. The CDR3 length is 16 residues. The V gene's germline CDR1 is MDHEN and CDR2 SYDVKM.

The chain carries TRBV6-2 or TRBV6-3 and TRBJ1-1, with TRBD1 as a possible D gene (6 bases). The V gene's germline CDR1 is MNHEY and CDR2 SVGEGT. CDR3 size: 16 residues. Trimming took off 3 bases at V and 6 bases at J, with 20 bases between the two ends. The CDR3 loop is CASSYGRVTGVAEAFF. The CDR3 region has the DNA TGTGCCAGCAGTTATGGGCGAGTGACAGGAGTGGCTGAAGCTTTCTTT.

This clone was seen only a few times. The chain employs TRBV10-3 and TRBJ2-7, with D possibly being TRBD1 (6 bases). Trimming took off 7 bases at V and 6 bases at J, with 16 bases between the two ends. The CDR3 totals 13 residues. Germline loops: CDR1 ENHRY, CDR2 SYGVKD. The CDR3 bases are TGTGCCATCAACCCCGGGACAAAAAGCGAGCAGTACTTC. Translating gives CAINPGTKSEQYF.

V usage is TRBV7-2 and J usage is TRBJ2-1, with 15 bases fitting TRBD2. Trimming at V came to 5 bases and at J to 7 bases, leaving 12 bases not matched to a gene. Germline V lookup: CDR1 SGHTA, CDR2 FQGNSA. The CDR3 is made up of 18 amino acids. In DNA form, the CDR3 reads TGTGCCAGCAGCCCCGGGACTAGCGGGAGGAAGGGTAAAAATGAGCAGTTCTTC. Encoded protein: CASSPGTSGRKGKNEQFF.

The chain joins TRBV11-3 to TRBJ2-2; perhaps TRBD2 as D (5 bases). CDR1 and CDR2 from the germline V gene are SGHNT and YENEEA. V dropped 5 bases and J dropped 8 bases, with 15 bases sitting between them. The CDR3 loop spans 14 amino acids. The CDR3: CASSQEAARGELFF. As DNA, the CDR3 is TGTGCCAGCAGCCAGGAGGCCGCGAGGGGGGAGCTGTTTTTT. The full variable domain, with the rest looked up from reference TRBV11-3 and TRBJ2-2, is EAGVVQSPRYKIIEKKQPVAFWCNPISGHNTLYWYLQNLGQGPELLIRYENEEAVDDSQLPKDRFSAERLKGVDSTLKIQPAELGDSAVYLCASSQEAARGELFFGEGSRLTVL.

The rearrangement uses TRBV28 and TRBJ2-1; weak D call: TRBD2 (6 bases). This CDR3 has 15 residues. Germline V gene data show CDR1 as MDHEN and CDR2 as SYDVKM. The V end lost 3 bases, the J end lost 3 bases, and 12 bases lay between the germline ends. The CDR3 coding sequence is TGTGCCAGCAGTTTGGAGCGGGCCTACTACAATGAGCAGTTCTTC. This sequence encodes CASSLERAYYNEQFF.

The genes are TRBV6-6 and TRBJ1-2; a weak D match, TRBD1 (5 bases). The V gene lost 3 bases and the J gene lost 4 bases, with 15 bases spanning the gap. The CDR3 is 15 residues long. In germline, CDR1 is MNHNY, CDR2 SVGAGI (reference sequence). Here the CDR3 DNA reads TGTGCCAGCAGTTATCAGGGACGGGAGACCTATGGCTACACCTTC. It encodes CASSYQGRETYGYTF.

V usage is TRBV30 and J usage is TRBJ1-6; 10 bases map to TRBD1. V was clipped by 4 bases and J by 7 bases; unmatched bases: 1. The V gene's germline CDR1 is GTSNPN and CDR2 SVGIG (reference sequence). This CDR3 comprises 13 residues. The CDR3: CAWMDRGNSPLHF. Here the CDR3 DNA reads TGTGCCTGGATGGACAGGGGGAATTCACCCCTCCACTTT.

This chain connects TRBV5-5 to TRBJ1-2, with D unresolved. V was shortened by 0 bases and J by 2 bases, with 8 bases between the two germline ends. The CDR3 is made up of 14 amino acids. Germline V gives CDR1 SGHKS, CDR2 YYEKEE (reference sequence). Here the CDR3 DNA reads TGTGCCAGCAGCTTGGTGGGAGGGAACTATGGCTACACCTTC. Amino acid sequence: CASSLVGGNYGYTF.

The V and J genes are TRBV12-3 or TRBV12-4 and TRBJ2-1, with 12 bases aligning to TRBD2. The CDR3 spans 13 residues. Trimming at V came to 9 bases and at J to 7 bases, leaving 4 bases not matched to a gene. This CDR3 is CASRTSGMNEQFF. CDR3 nucleotide sequence: TGTGCCAGTAGGACTAGCGGGATGAATGAGCAGTTCTTC.

V and J are TRBV5-1 and TRBJ2-1; 7 positions agree with TRBD2. V dropped 2 bases and J dropped 4; count of bases not matched to a gene: 6. This CDR3 region has 15 residues. Per germline, CDR1 SGHRS and CDR2 YFSETQ. The CDR3: CASSLSGDLYNEQFF. The CDR3 DNA sequence: TGCGCCAGCAGCTTAAGCGGGGACCTTTACAATGAGCAGTTCTTC.

CDR3 residues: CASSLSAGLFF. As DNA, the CDR3 is TGTGCCAGCAGCTTAAGCGCCGGCCTGTTCTTC. This chain links TRBV7-9 with TRBJ2-1; unclear D gene. The V end lost 2 bases, the J end lost 15 bases, and 11 bases lay between the germline ends. Germline V gives CDR1 SEHNR, CDR2 FQNEAQ (reference sequence). The CDR3 covers 11 residues.

This chain connects TRBV7-3 to TRBJ1-2; 7 bases are a match to TRBD1. J lost 2 bases, V lost 0 bases, and 3 bases had no gene match. The CDR3 sequence is 15 residues long. From germline, CDR1 is SGHTA and CDR2 FQGTGA. The CDR3 region is CASSLTGTENYGYTF. CDR3 in DNA: TGTGCCAGCAGCTTAACGGGGACAGAAAACTATGGCTACACCTTC.

The rearrangement links TRBV27 to TRBJ2-2; 10 bases match TRBD2. CDR3 length: 19 amino acids. The V gene's germline CDR1 is MNHEY and CDR2 SMNVEV (reference sequence). Germline trimming cut 5 bases from V and 7 bases from J; bases unmatched to any gene: 19. The CDR3 spells CASSQRFSASGSFNGELFF. The CDR3 coding sequence is TGTGCCAGCAGTCAGCGGTTTTCGGCTAGCGGGAGTTTTAACGGGGAGCTGTTTTTT.

The gene calls are TRBV5-1 and TRBJ2-1, with 9 nucleotides matching TRBD1. This CDR3 contains 14 residues. The ends lost 4 bases at V and 8 bases at J; junction bases unmatched: 7. Germline V gene sequence: CDR1 SGHRS, CDR2 YFSETQ. CDR3 nucleotides: TGCGCCAGCAGCACTGGACAGGGGTCCGATGAGCAGTTCTTC. As protein: CASSTGQGSDEQFF. Supplemented by reference TRBV5-1 and TRBJ2-1, the full variable domain reads KAGVTQTPRYLIKTRGQQVTLSCSPISGHRSVSWYQQTPGQGLQFLFEYFSETQRNKGNFPGRFSGRQFSNSRSEMNVSTLELGDSALYLCASSTGQGSDEQFFGPGTRLTVL.